Given below is one TCR beta chain in context. Its target is not known. The sample belongs to a study of tumor-infiltrating lymphocytes in localized non-small cell lung cancer. The germline V gene has CDR1 MDHEN and CDR2 SYDVKM. V dropped 4 bases and J dropped 1 base, with 4 bases sitting between them. CDR3 length equals 12 residues. Sequencing was performed with immunoSEQ multiplex PCR; in TCRdb, only in-frame clones are kept and a portion is missing. The sample lists roughly 13,000 clones, less than 75% seen once, with more than 20% in the top ten. Study-level points and caveats: Compared with uninvolved lung, tumors showed higher T cell infiltration by TCRbeta sequencing.

The receptor comes from a human donor with non-small cell lung cancer. This chain uses TRBV28 with TRBJ1-1, with D unresolved. Material: uninvolved lung tissue not adjacent to the tumor. CDR3 sequence reads: CASSWANTEAFF. CDR3 nucleotides: TGTGCCAGCAGTTGGGCGAACACTGAAGCTTTCTTT.